A single sample gave rise to the 30 T cell receptor beta chains below, sequenced in a study of beta chain features in type 1 diabetes. The sequenced template was cDNA made from the entire isolated RNA. Measured with immunoSEQ multiplex PCR; TCRdb has only the in-frame clones, and not every one. The sample yields 130,000 to 150,000 clones, 7% to 10% seen once. Sequencing input: central memory CD4+ T cells from blood. The receptor source for this set is a man younger than 35 in good health.

The chain couples TRBV7-6 to TRBJ1-5; maybe TRBD1 (6 bases). CDR1 and CDR2 from the germline V gene are SGHVS and FNYEAQ. The CDR3 spans 16 residues. V was cut by 5 bases and J by 4 bases, with 18 bases left in between. The CDR3 region is CASSPNAGAVNQPQHF. The CDR3 DNA sequence: TGTGCCAGCAGCCCGAACGCGGGGGCGGTTAATCAGCCCCAGCATTTT.

The CDR3 DNA reads as TGTGCCAGCAGCTTAAGTACTAGCGGGGGGTCCCGTCAAGAGACCCAGTACTTC. This codes for CASSLSTSGGSRQETQYF. The V and J genes are TRBV7-3 and TRBJ2-5; 12 bases line up with TRBD2. The CDR3 spans 18 residues. Per the germline V gene, CDR1 is SGHTA and CDR2 is FQGTGA. After removal of 1 base from V and 2 bases from J, the junction contained 8 bases not matched to a gene. Looking up the rest from reference TRBV7-3 and TRBJ2-5 gives the full variable domain: GAGVSQTPSNKVTEKGKYVELRCDPISGHTALYWYRQSLGQGPEFLIYFQGTGAADDSGLPNDRFFAVRPEGSVSTLKIQRTERGDSAVYLCASSLSTSGGSRQETQYFGPGTRLLVL.

The CDR3 bases are TGTGCCAGCAGACGAACCGGGACAGGGGATTCACCCCTCCACTTT. Encoded protein: CASRRTGTGDSPLHF. The chain is built from TRBV6-4 and TRBJ1-6; 10 bases map to TRBD1. CDR1 and CDR2 (germline): MRHNA, SNTAGT. Losses at the gene ends were 6 bases for V and 8 bases for J; bases not matched to a gene: 7. This CDR3 has 15 residues.

Only a few counts were recorded for this clone. Germline and junction disagree at one end, which may indicate a read error. V and J are TRBV2 and TRBJ2-7; 7 bases are shared with TRBD2. The germline CDR1 and CDR2 sequences are SNHLY and FYNNEI. This CDR3 has 14 amino acids. Here the CDR3 reads CASTRLADFPPPDF. The CDR3, as DNA: TGTGCCAGCACCCGACTAGCCGACTTCCCTCCGCCGGACTTC.

The chain links TRBV6-5 to TRBJ2-1; unclear D gene. Germline V gives CDR1 MNHEY, CDR2 SVGAGI. This CDR3 region has 16 residues. V was clipped by 0 bases and J by 9 bases, with 18 bases between them. This CDR3 reads CASSYSISTTRPEQFF. The CDR3 nucleotides read TGTGCCAGCAGTTACTCGATTAGCACGACTCGCCCTGAGCAGTTCTTC.

This clone has only a few counts. J is TRBJ2-1 and V is TRBV25-1; maybe TRBD1 (7 bases). CDR3 size: 16 residues. Looked up from germline, CDR1 is MGHDK and CDR2 is SYGVNS. V was trimmed by 4 bases and J by 7 bases, leaving 20 bases between them. Written as DNA, the CDR3 is TGTGCCAGCAGTGCAGGGGGGTCAGGGATTTGGAATGAGCAGTTCTTC. It encodes CASSAGGSGIWNEQFF.

This clone was found a few times. This chain connects TRBV7-2 to TRBJ2-5, with 9 nucleotides matching TRBD1. V gave up 5 bases and J gave up 4 bases; unmatched junction bases: 5. The CDR3 is 14 amino acids. Germline V CDR1 and CDR2: SGHTA, FQGNSA. The CDR3 sequence: CASSPGTGLETQYF. The CDR3, as DNA: TGTGCCAGCAGCCCAGGGACAGGGTTAGAGACCCAGTACTTC.

This chain links TRBV19 with TRBJ1-5; 7 bases agree with TRBD1. Germline CDR1 and CDR2: LNHDA and SQIVND (reference sequence). This CDR3 is built from 15 residues. Losses at the gene ends were 4 bases for V and 2 bases for J; bases not matched to a gene: 5. The CDR3 loop is CASSRGTEGNQPQHF. The CDR3 coding sequence is TGTGCCAGTAGTAGGGGGACAGAGGGCAATCAGCCCCAGCATTTT.

The sample holds a few counts of this clone. The J gene is TRBJ2-5, the V gene TRBV19, with TRBD1 as a possible D gene (5 bases). The CDR3 is 13 amino acids. The germline V gene encodes CDR1 LNHDA and CDR2 SQIVND (reference sequence). Deletions cut 5 bases from V and 1 base from J, with 8 bases between. CDR3 in amino acids: CASSPQVQETQYF. CDR3 coding DNA: TGTGCCAGTAGTCCACAGGTCCAAGAGACCCAGTACTTC. Full variable domain (rest looked up from reference TRBV19 and TRBJ2-5): DGGITQSPKYLFRKEGQNVTLSCEQNLNHDAMYWYRQDPGQGLRLIYYSQIVNDFQKGDIAEGYSVSREKKESFPLTVTSAQKNPTAFYLCASSPQVQETQYFGPGTRLLVL.

This clone was seen only a few times. V usage is TRBV7-9 and J usage is TRBJ2-7; D call uncertain. Germline lookup yields CDR1 SEHNR and CDR2 FQNEAQ (reference sequence). This CDR3 has 17 amino acids. The V gene lost 5 bases and the J gene lost 0 bases, with 20 bases spanning the gap. CDR3 protein: CASSPSASRVSSYEQYF. The CDR3 DNA sequence: TGTGCCAGCAGCCCAAGCGCATCGAGAGTTAGCTCCTACGAGCAGTACTTC.

This clone was seen repeatedly, ten times or more. Other DNA sequences from this sample encode an identical CDR3 as well. The CDR3 reads CAISGTGDGYTF. CDR3 DNA: TGTGCCATCAGTGGGACAGGGGACGGCTACACCTTC. This chain uses TRBV10-3 with TRBJ1-2; 9 bases agree with TRBD1. This CDR3 region has 12 residues. Per germline, CDR1 ENHRY and CDR2 SYGVKD. J gave up 8 bases and V 4 bases, and 2 bases lay outside the gene matches.

The sample holds a few counts of this clone. The chain combines TRBV7-9 with TRBJ2-7; 9 bases map to TRBD1. Germline V gives CDR1 SEHNR, CDR2 FQNEAQ (reference sequence). The V segment lost 5 bases and the J segment 7 bases; nucleotides outside the gene matches: 9. CDR3 length: 14 amino acids. The CDR3 nucleotides are TGTGCCAGCAGCGCCGGACAGGGGTTGAGTGAGCAGTACTTC. It is translated as CASSAGQGLSEQYF.

The chain carries TRBV6-1 and TRBJ2-5; 8 bases fit TRBD2. CDR1 and CDR2 (germline): MNHNS, SASEGT. V lost 3 bases to trimming and J lost 2 bases; unmatched junction nucleotides: 5. The CDR3 has 15 amino acids. The CDR3 reads CASSERGVWQETQYF. The DNA of the CDR3 is TGTGCCAGCAGTGAGCGGGGGGTGTGGCAAGAGACCCAGTACTTC.

The genes are TRBV7-2 and TRBJ2-3, with 9 nucleotides matching TRBD2. In germline, CDR1 is SGHTA, CDR2 FQGNSA. J gave up 5 bases and V 5 bases, and 14 bases lay outside the gene matches. This CDR3 has 17 residues. Here the CDR3 DNA reads TGTGCCAGCAGCCTATCAACTAGCGGGCCTCGACGAGATACGCAGTATTTT. This gives the protein CASSLSTSGPRRDTQYF. Combining the CDR3 with reference TRBV7-2 and TRBJ2-3 gives the whole variable domain GAGVSQSPSNKVTEKGKDVELRCDPISGHTALYWYRQSLGQGLEFLIYFQGNSAPDKSGLPSDRFSAERTGGSVSTLTIQRTQQEDSAVYLCASSLSTSGPRRDTQYFGPGTRLTVL.

This chain joins TRBV7-2 and TRBJ1-5; the match to TRBD1 covers 8 bases. V trimming: 4 bases; J trimming: 6 bases; junction bases outside the gene matches: 8. The CDR3 sequence is 15 residues long. Germline values: CDR1 SGHTA, CDR2 FQGNSA. CDR3 amino acids: CASSSQGVLGQPQHF. CDR3 nucleotide sequence: TGTGCCAGCAGCTCACAGGGGGTTCTAGGTCAGCCCCAGCATTTT.

In this sample, this clone turned up a few times. The chain has TRBV7-9 and TRBJ2-5; 13 bases map to TRBD2. The CDR3 extends over 19 amino acids. The germline gives CDR1 SEHNR, CDR2 FQNEAQ (reference sequence). After removal of 4 bases from V and 4 bases from J, the junction contained 15 bases not matched to a gene. The CDR3 nucleotides read TGTGCCAGCAGCTCCTCCCGACTAGCGGGGGGTCACGAGGGAGAGACCCAGTACTTC. It is translated as CASSSSRLAGGHEGETQYF.

The genes are TRBV25-1 and TRBJ2-1, with 8 bases lining up with TRBD2. J gave up 4 bases and V 5 bases, and 10 bases lay outside the gene matches. Germline V gene sequence: CDR1 MGHDK, CDR2 SYGVNS. CDR3 size: 16 residues. Here the CDR3 reads CASSNPGGPPYNEQFF. The CDR3 bases are TGTGCCAGCAGTAATCCGGGGGGGCCCCCTTACAATGAGCAGTTCTTC.

This clone turned up a few times. J is TRBJ2-5 and V is TRBV7-2; TRBD2 matches at 11 bases. CDR1 SGHTA and CDR2 FQGNSA come from the germline V gene. Unmatched junction bases numbered 1, after V lost 0 bases and J lost 4 bases. The CDR3 loop spans 15 amino acids. DNA of the CDR3: TGTGCCAGCAGCTTAGCGCTAGCGGGGGGAGAGACCCAGTACTTC. Protein: CASSLALAGGETQYF.

This clone was recorded many times. The chain is built from TRBV6-5 and TRBJ2-7; 9 bases align to TRBD1. Trimming at V came to 6 bases and at J to 4 bases, leaving 4 bases not matched to a gene. This CDR3 has 13 residues. The germline gives CDR1 MNHEY, CDR2 SVGAGI. CDR3 sequence (DNA): TGTGCCAGCAGACCGGGACAGGGTTACGAGCAGTACTTC. It translates to CASRPGQGYEQYF.

This clone was recorded a few times. The chain is built from TRBV29-1 and TRBJ1-2; TRBD1 aligns across 10 bases. In germline, CDR1 is SQVTM, CDR2 ANQGSEA. CDR3 length equals 12 residues. The trim removed 7 bases at V and 4 bases at J, leaving 3 bases unmatched. In nucleotides, the CDR3 is TGCAGCGCTGGGACAGGGGTCTATGGCTACACCTTC. It encodes CSAGTGVYGYTF.

In this sample, this clone turned up a few times. The J gene is TRBJ2-7, the V gene TRBV12-5; D possibly corresponds to TRBD2 (5 bases). Germline V gene data show CDR1 as LGHNT and CDR2 as FRNRAP. The CDR3 totals 15 residues. V lost 1 base, J lost 6 bases, and 16 bases lay in between. This CDR3 is CASGLDPAGGLEQYF. The CDR3 bases are TGTGCTAGTGGTTTGGACCCTGCGGGCGGCCTCGAGCAGTACTTC.

V usage is TRBV7-6 and J usage is TRBJ2-5; TRBD2 aligns across 10 bases. In germline, CDR1 is SGHVS, CDR2 FNYEAQ. The CDR3 covers 19 residues. J was trimmed by 5 bases and V by 2 bases; bases with no gene match: 17. The CDR3 protein is CASSLRITSGVTPRETQYF. CDR3 nucleotide sequence: TGTGCCAGCAGCTTAAGGATTACTAGCGGGGTGACCCCAAGGGAGACCCAGTACTTC.

This clone was seen only a few times. CDR3 coding DNA: TGCGCCAGCAGCCAAGAGTCCTATCAGCCCCAGCATTTT. Protein product: CASSQESYQPQHF. This rearrangement joins TRBV4-3 to TRBJ1-5; D not certain. The germline V and J ends were trimmed by 0 bases and 5 bases, with 5 bases remaining between them. The CDR3 runs 13 residues. CDR1 is LGHNA and CDR2 is YSLEER in the germline V gene.

Of note for this clone: The same CDR3 arises from other DNA sequences in this sample as well. J is TRBJ1-4 and V is TRBV7-6; the match to TRBD1 covers 7 bases. CDR1 is SGHVS and CDR2 is FNYEAQ in the germline V gene. The trim removed 5 bases at V and 5 bases at J, leaving 5 bases unmatched. The CDR3 covers 14 residues. CDR3 protein: CASSPGQTNEKLFF. CDR3 coding DNA: TGTGCCAGCAGCCCGGGACAGACCAATGAAAAACTGTTTTTT. Full variable domain (outside the CDR3, taken from reference TRBV7-6 and TRBJ1-4): GAGVSQSPRYKVTKRGQDVALRCDPISGHVSLYWYRQALGQGPEFLTYFNYEAQQDKSGLPNDRFSAERPEGSISTLTIQRTEQRDSAMYRCASSPGQTNEKLFFGSGTQLSVL.

This clone was picked up a small number of times. The chain links TRBV5-1 to TRBJ1-4; TRBD1 aligns across 9 bases. The CDR3 is 15 residues long. After removal of 3 bases from V and 7 bases from J, the junction contained 7 bases not matched to a gene. Germline CDR1 and CDR2: SGHRS and YFSETQ. The CDR3 loop reads CASSWGQGNGEKLFF. The CDR3 bases are TGCGCCAGCAGCTGGGGACAGGGTAACGGTGAAAAACTGTTTTTT.

The chain links TRBV7-8 to TRBJ2-1; D ambiguous. The CDR3 sequence is 15 residues long. Germline CDR1 reads SGHVS; CDR2 reads FQNEAQ. V shed 5 bases and J shed 2 bases, with 13 bases lying between them. The CDR3 nucleotides are TGTGCCAGCAGCCCCAGTACCGGAGCCTACAATGAGCAGTTCTTC. Its protein is CASSPSTGAYNEQFF.

This clone was found once. V gene TRBV12-5 combines with J gene TRBJ2-7; 8 bases agree with TRBD2. Germline V gives CDR1 LGHNT, CDR2 FRNRAP. CDR3 size: 12 residues. The ends lost 10 bases at V and 5 bases at J; junction bases unmatched: 7. The CDR3 coding sequence is TGTGCTACCTCGGGGGGGTCCAACGAGCAGTACTTC. Translated, it gives CATSGGSNEQYF.

The CDR3 reads CASSSPWGQGNYEQYF. CDR3 DNA: TGTGCCAGTAGTTCTCCCTGGGGACAGGGAAACTACGAGCAGTACTTC. The chain couples TRBV19 to TRBJ2-7, with 9 bases identical to TRBD1. In germline, CDR1 is LNHDA, CDR2 SQIVND (reference sequence). With V trimmed by 5 bases and J by 3 bases, 11 bases remained unmatched. The CDR3 runs to 16 residues.

There are a few counts of this clone. The chain uses TRBV5-1 and TRBJ2-3, with 10 bases aligning to TRBD2. This CDR3 region has 16 residues. J lost 1 base, V lost 6 bases, and 8 bases had no gene match. Germline lookup yields CDR1 SGHRS and CDR2 YFSETQ. The CDR3 DNA reads TGCGCCAGCAACCCGACCGGGACTAGCGGCACAGATACGCAGTATTTT. Encoded protein: CASNPTGTSGTDTQYF. Drawing the rest from reference TRBV5-1 and TRBJ2-3, the complete variable domain is KAGVTQTPRYLIKTRGQQVTLSCSPISGHRSVSWYQQTPGQGLQFLFEYFSETQRNKGNFPGRFSGRQFSNSRSEMNVSTLELGDSALYLCASNPTGTSGTDTQYFGPGTRLTVL.

This clone was seen more than once but under ten times. The V gene is TRBV28, the J gene TRBJ1-5, with D possibly matching TRBD1 (6 bases). Germline assignment: CDR1 MDHEN and CDR2 SYDVKM. CDR3 length equals 15 residues. V lost 5 bases and J 1 base, leaving 12 bases between the germline ends. CDR3 DNA sequence: TGTGCCAGCAGTCCCCGGACAGCCAGCAATCAGCCCCAGCATTTT. It yields the protein CASSPRTASNQPQHF.